This TCR beta chain was obtained from a study of T cells in Graves' hyperthyroidism and ophthalmopathy (dated by TCRdb to between 2017 and 2020). A note on the overall study: Peripheral blood samples were taken at the time of initial diagnosis, prior to any treatment. For training and testing, the roughly 100 patients in the discovery cohort were randomly divided in a 7:3 ratio. After sampling, hyperthyroidism patients received methimazole starting at 30 mg daily, and ophthalmopathy patients received high-dose intravenous methylprednisolone. Prospective prediction of ophthalmopathy was tested in an independent validation cohort consisting of roughly 20 hyperthyroidism patients and approximately 16 patients who later progressed to ophthalmopathy. To identify TCR V-J signatures that set the groups apart, the researchers used a discovery cohort of about a hundred patients, made up of about 44 with Graves' ophthalmopathy and about 59 with stable Graves' hyperthyroidism. In more than five Graves' hyperthyroidism patients, the study also compared T-cell repertoires from thyroid tissue with T-cell repertoires from blood. The paper reports TCR Vbeta CDR3 sequencing of 130 to 150 peripheral blood samples: around 45 ophthalmopathy, 75 to 80 hyperthyroidism and roughly 17 progressor patients. The full study reports these points: Most expanded thyroid clonotypes (frequency above 0.001) were also detected in blood, suggesting blood repertoires may reflect thyroid immune responses. In validation, the model predicted progression to ophthalmopathy a median of roughly six months before onset, with about 64% sensitivity and almost 75% specificity. Ophthalmopathy was separated from stable hyperthyroidism by a 13 V-J signature model, with over 85% sensitivity and about 81% specificity obtained in cross-validation and 80%/75% obtained in testing. No statistical method was used to fix the sample size in advance, and group allocation was not hidden from the investigators.

There are 17 amino acids in the CDR3, from cysteine to phenylalanine inclusive. The CDR3 DNA has 51 bases and is translated from base 1. Trimming removed 2 bases from V and 2 bases from J; the gene matches leave 7 bases unexplained. Via the germline V gene, CDR1 is MNHNS and CDR2 SASEGT. TCR beta CDR3 regions were amplified from RNA transcripts. The TCR CDR3 was subjected to a first round of RT-PCR using the HTBI primer set and the Qiagen OneStep RT-PCR kit. Libraries were constructed in a second round of multiplex PCR, after which size selection and purification were performed. Sequencing of the libraries was done on an Illumina HiSeq2000 using paired-end 100 bp reads. The study's processing was this. SOAPnuke was used to process the raw data, throwing out any read that contained adapters or uncalled bases, had a mean Phred below 15, or lacked an exact constant-primer or identifier match. COPE v1.2.5 was used to merge the high-quality paired reads, and each unique nucleotide sequence was defined as a clonotype. Clonotypes were aligned to IMGT TRBV, TRBD and TRBJ reference segments using MiTCR v1.1. The analysis was restricted to V-J combinations with a frequency above 0.0001, which together covered 99.2% of the repertoires. A TCS score was defined as the ratio of F50 (clonal expansion) to E x V (chaos), with BLOSUM62-based TCRdist applied between CDR3 peptides within each V-J. Welch's t-statistics and random forest reduced roughly 530 V-J features to about 13, which were used in a naive Bayes classifier (R e1071). The public reads were run again by TCRdb, first through fastp at Q25 and then through MiXCR, and only productive beta chains were kept. Rows with one shared CDR3 protein collapse into an entry with the most common genes and DNA. The V and J calls and clone size are TCRdb's, not the authors'. The sample records over 300,000 distinct CDR3 sequences, roughly an eighth of which are singletons. About 37% of the sample is taken by the ten largest.

Ophthalmopathy patients had moderately to severely active disease, with a Clinical Activity Score of 3 or more, a NOSPECS grade of 4 or more, and a disease duration of less than 3 months. The study excluded patients with uncontrolled infections, other autoimmune diseases, pregnancy or lactation. Diagnoses relied on clinical symptoms, serum thyroxine and TRAb, thyroid ultrasound and orbital computed tomography. PBMCs were isolated from about 9.1 ml of fresh peripheral blood by Ficoll-Paque density gradient centrifugation. Total RNA was extracted using Trizol reagent, and RNA quality was assessed on an Agilent 2100 Bioanalyzer. In its sample, this clonotype was seen a few times. Its antigen is not yet known. No per-base quality is available; no much larger clone lies one base away.

The rearrangement joined TRBV6-1 to TRBJ1-5; 9 bases in the junction line up with TRBD1. This TCR was sampled from a woman aged 35 to 49 with Graves' ophthalmopathy. Sequenced material: blood. The CDR3 reads CASSERTGGGRNQPQHF. The DNA reads as follows: TGTGCCAGCAGTGAACGAACAGGGGGCGGGCGCAATCAGCCCCAGCATTTT.